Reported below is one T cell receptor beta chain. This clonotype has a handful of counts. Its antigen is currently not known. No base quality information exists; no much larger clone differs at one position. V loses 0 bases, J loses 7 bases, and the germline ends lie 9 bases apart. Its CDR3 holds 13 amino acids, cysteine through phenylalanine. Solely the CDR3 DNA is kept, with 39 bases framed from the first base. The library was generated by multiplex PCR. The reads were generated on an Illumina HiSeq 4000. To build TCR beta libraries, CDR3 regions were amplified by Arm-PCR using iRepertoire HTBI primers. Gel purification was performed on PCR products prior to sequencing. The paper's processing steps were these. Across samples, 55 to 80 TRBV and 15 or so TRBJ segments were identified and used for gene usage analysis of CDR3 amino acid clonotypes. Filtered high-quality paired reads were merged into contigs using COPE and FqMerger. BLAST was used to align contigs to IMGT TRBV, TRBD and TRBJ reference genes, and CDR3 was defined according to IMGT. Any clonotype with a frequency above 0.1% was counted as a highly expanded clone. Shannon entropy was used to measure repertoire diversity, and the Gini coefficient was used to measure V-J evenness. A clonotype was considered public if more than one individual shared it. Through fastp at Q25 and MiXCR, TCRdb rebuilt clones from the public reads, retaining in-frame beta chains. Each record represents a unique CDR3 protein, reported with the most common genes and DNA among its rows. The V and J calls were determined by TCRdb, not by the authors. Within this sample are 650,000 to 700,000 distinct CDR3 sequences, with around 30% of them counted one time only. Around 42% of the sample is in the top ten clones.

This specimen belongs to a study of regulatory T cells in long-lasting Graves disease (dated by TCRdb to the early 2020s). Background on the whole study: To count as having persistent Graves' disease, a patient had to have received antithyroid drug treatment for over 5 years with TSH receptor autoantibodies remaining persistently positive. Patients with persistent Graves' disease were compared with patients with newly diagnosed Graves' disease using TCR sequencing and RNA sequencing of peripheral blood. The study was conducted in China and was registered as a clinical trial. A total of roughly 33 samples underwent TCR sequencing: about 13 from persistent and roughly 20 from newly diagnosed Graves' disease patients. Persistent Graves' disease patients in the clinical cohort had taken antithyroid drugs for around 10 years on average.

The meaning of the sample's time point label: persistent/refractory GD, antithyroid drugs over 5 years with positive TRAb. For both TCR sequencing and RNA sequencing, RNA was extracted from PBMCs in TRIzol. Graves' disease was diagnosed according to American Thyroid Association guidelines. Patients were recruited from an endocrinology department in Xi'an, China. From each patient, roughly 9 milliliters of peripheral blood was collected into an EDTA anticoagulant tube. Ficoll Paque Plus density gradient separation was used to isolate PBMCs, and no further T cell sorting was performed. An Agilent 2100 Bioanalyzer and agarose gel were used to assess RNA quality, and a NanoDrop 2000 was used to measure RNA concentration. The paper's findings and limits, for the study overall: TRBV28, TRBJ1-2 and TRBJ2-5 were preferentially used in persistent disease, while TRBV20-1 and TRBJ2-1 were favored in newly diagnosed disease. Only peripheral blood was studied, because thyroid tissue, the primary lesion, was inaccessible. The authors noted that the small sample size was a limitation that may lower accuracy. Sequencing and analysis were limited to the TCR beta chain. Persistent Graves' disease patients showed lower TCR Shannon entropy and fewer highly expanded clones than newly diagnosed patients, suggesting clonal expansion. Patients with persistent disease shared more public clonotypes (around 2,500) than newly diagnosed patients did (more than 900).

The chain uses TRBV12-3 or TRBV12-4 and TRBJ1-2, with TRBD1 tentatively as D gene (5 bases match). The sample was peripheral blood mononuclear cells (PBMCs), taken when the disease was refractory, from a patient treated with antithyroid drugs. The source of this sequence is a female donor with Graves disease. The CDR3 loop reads CASSLASGVGYTF. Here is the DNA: TGTGCCAGCAGTTTAGCGTCGGGGGTTGGCTACACCTTC.